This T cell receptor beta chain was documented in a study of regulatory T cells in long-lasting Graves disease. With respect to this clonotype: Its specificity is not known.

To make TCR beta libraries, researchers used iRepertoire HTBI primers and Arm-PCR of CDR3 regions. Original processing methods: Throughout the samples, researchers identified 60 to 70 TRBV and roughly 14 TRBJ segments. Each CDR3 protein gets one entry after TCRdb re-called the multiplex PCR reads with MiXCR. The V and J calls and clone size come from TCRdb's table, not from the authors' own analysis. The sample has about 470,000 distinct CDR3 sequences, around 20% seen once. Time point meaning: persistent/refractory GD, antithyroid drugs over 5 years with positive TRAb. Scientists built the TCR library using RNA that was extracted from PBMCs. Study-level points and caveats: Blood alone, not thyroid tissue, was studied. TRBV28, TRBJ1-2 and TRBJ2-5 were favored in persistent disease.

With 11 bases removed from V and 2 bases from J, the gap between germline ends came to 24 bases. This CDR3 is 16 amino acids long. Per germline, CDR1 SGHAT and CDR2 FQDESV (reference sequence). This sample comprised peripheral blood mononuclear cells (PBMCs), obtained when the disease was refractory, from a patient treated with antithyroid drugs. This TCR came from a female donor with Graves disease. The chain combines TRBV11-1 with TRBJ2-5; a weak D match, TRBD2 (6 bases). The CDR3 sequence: CAGSSGPTRGQETQYF. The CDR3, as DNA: TGTGCCGGTAGCTCAGGGCCAACCCGGGGGCAAGAGACCCAGTACTTC.